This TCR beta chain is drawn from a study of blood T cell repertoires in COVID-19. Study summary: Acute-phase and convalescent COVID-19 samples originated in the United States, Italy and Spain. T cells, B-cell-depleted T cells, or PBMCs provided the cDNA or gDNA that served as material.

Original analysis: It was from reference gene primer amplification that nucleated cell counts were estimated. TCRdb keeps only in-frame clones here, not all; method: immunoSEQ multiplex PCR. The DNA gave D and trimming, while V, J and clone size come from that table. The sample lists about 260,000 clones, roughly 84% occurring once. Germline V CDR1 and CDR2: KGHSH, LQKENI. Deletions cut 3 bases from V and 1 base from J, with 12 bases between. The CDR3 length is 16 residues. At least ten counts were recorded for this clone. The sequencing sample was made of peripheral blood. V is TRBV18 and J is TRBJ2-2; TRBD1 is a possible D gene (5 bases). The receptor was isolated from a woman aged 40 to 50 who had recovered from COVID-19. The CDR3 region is CASSPRQIENTGELFF. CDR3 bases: TGTGCCAGCTCACCCAGACAGATAGAGAACACCGGGGAGCTGTTTTTT.